The text below deals with one T cell receptor beta chain. What it binds is not known. This entry is derived from a study of OX40 agonist ivuxolimab in advanced cancers. Trimming took 6 bases from V and 5 from J; bases not matched to a gene: 12. The CDR3 loop spans 15 amino acids. Germline values: CDR1 SEHNR, CDR2 FQNEAQ (reference sequence). Prior autoimmune disease or systemic immunosuppression barred patients. Clones were read by immunoSEQ multiplex PCR, and TCRdb kept only the in-frame ones, dropping some. The table lists about 28,000 clones, approximately 84% of them singletons. Study results and limitations: On average, CD8+ T cells showed a greater number of expanded clones than CD4+.

J is TRBJ2-7 and V is TRBV7-9; TRBD1 agrees at 8 bases. The TCR originated in an adult with an advanced solid tumor such as melanoma, head and neck, liver or kidney cancer. Specimen: CD4+ or CD8+ T cells sorted from blood, collected in a trial of the OX40 agonist ivuxolimab. CDR3 in amino acids: CASSTVWDRHHEQYF. The CDR3, as DNA: TGTGCCAGCAGTACAGTATGGGACAGGCACCACGAGCAGTACTTC.